This T cell receptor (beta chain) was retrieved from a study of blood T cell repertoires in COVID-19. Germline V gene lookup returns CDR1 WNHNN and CDR2 SYGVQD (reference sequence). V lost 3 bases and J lost 7; bases outside the gene matches: 10. The CDR3 length is 15 residues. The table came from immunoSEQ multiplex PCR; TCRdb's copy has only in-frame clones and leaves some out. The sample shows 110,000 to 150,000 clones, over 70% of them seen only once. The rearrangement joins TRBV10-1 to TRBJ2-7, with 9 bases fitting TRBD1. Sequencing used peripheral blood. The TCR was taken from a woman between 50 and 59 years old with acute or convalescent COVID-19. CDR3 sequence: CASSDPGQGTGEQYF. The CDR3 DNA is TGCGCCAGCAGTGACCCCGGACAGGGGACGGGTGAGCAGTACTTC.